The 15 T cell receptor beta chains below come from one sample, sequenced in a study of beta chain features in type 1 diabetes. Isolated RNA was reverse transcribed in full, so expressed TCRB transcripts were sequenced. Here immunoSEQ multiplex PCR was the method, and the copy in TCRdb shows in-frame clones only, minus some. The sample has around 430,000 clones; about 30% are singletons. The sequenced sample consisted of naive CD4+ T cells from blood. The receptors here all came from a man aged 18 to 35 in good health.

This clone was found a few times. The CDR3 is CASSPGGQGAEAFF. Here the CDR3 DNA reads TGTGCCAGCAGCCCCGGGGGGCAGGGGGCTGAAGCTTTCTTT. The chain joins TRBV7-2 to TRBJ1-1; 7 bases line up with TRBD1. The germline CDR1 and CDR2 sequences are SGHTA and FQGNSA. The J segment lost 6 bases and the V segment lost 5 bases, leaving 9 bases of the junction unmatched. The CDR3 totals 14 residues.

This clone has more than one count but fewer than ten. The chain employs TRBV7-2 and TRBJ2-7; TRBD1 matches 7 bases. The CDR3 spans 14 residues. Germline values: CDR1 SGHTA, CDR2 FQGNSA. V lost 1 base and J lost 4; bases outside the gene matches: 4. This CDR3 reads CASSLEGTAYEQYF. DNA for the CDR3: TGTGCCAGCAGCTTAGAAGGGACAGCTTACGAGCAGTACTTC.

This clone has only one observation. In the same sample, other DNA sequences code for this CDR3. The chain employs TRBV5-1 and TRBJ2-1; maybe TRBD1 (6 bases). The CDR3 has 12 amino acids. V lost 4 bases and J 7 bases, leaving 9 bases between the germline ends. The germline V gene encodes CDR1 SGHRS and CDR2 YFSETQ. CDR3 region: CASSLTGNEQFF. In nucleotides, the CDR3 is TGCGCCAGCAGCCTAACAGGGAATGAGCAGTTCTTC.

The genes are TRBV7-6 and TRBJ2-7; possibly TRBD1 for D (5 bases). Between the trimmed V and J ends, which lost 2 bases and 3 bases, there was a span of 11 bases. Germline V gene lookup returns CDR1 SGHVS and CDR2 FNYEAQ. The CDR3 covers 14 residues. CDR3 in amino acids: CASSLSGHLYEQYF. The CDR3 nucleotides are TGTGCCAGCAGCTTATCTGGACACCTCTACGAGCAGTACTTC.

A few counts support this clone. This rearrangement joins TRBV5-1 to TRBJ2-5; D is uncertain. Deletions cut 5 bases from V and 0 bases from J, with 14 bases between. Germline loops: CDR1 SGHRS, CDR2 YFSETQ. The CDR3 spans 15 residues. CDR3 bases: TGCGCCAGCAGAAAAGAAACAGAGTACCAAGAGACCCAGTACTTC. Its translation: CASRKETEYQETQYF. Based on the CDR3 plus reference TRBV5-1 and TRBJ2-5, the full variable domain is KAGVTQTPRYLIKTRGQQVTLSCSPISGHRSVSWYQQTPGQGLQFLFEYFSETQRNKGNFPGRFSGRQFSNSRSEMNVSTLELGDSALYLCASRKETEYQETQYFGPGTRLLVL.

Concerning this clone itself: Distinct nucleotide sequences in the sample also encode this CDR3. This chain uses TRBV29-1 with TRBJ2-1; D ambiguous. Germline CDR1 SQVTM, CDR2 ANQGSEA. The CDR3 has 12 amino acids. V was trimmed by 5 bases and J by 0 bases, leaving 5 bases between them. CDR3 in DNA: TGCAGCGTTCTGAGCTCCTACAATGAGCAGTTCTTC. This codes for CSVLSSYNEQFF.

There are a few counts of this clone. The chain uses TRBV4-3 and TRBJ1-2; a possible D gene is TRBD1 (5 bases). Germline CDR1 is LGHNA and CDR2 is YSLEER. Trimming cost V 0 bases and J 3 bases, with 8 bases left between them. This CDR3 spans 14 amino acids. The CDR3 region has the DNA TGCGCCAGCAGCCAAGATGTCAGGGACTATGGCTACACCTTC. Encoded protein: CASSQDVRDYGYTF.

The count of this clone is one. The sample carries other DNA sequences with the same CDR3. The chain couples TRBV25-1 to TRBJ1-6; D call uncertain. V lost 3 bases and J lost 7, with 7 bases in between. CDR3 length: 13 residues. The germline V gene has CDR1 MGHDK and CDR2 SYGVNS. The CDR3 loop reads CASSESGNSPLHF. CDR3 bases: TGTGCCAGCAGTGAGTCGGGAAATTCACCCCTCCACTTT.

V usage is TRBV30 and J usage is TRBJ2-7, with 7 bases identical to TRBD1. The ends lost 4 bases at V and 0 bases at J; junction bases unmatched: 6. The CDR3 is 14 amino acids. CDR1 and CDR2 from the germline V gene are GTSNPN and SVGIG (reference sequence). CDR3 sequence reads: CAWNQDRFSYEQYF. The CDR3 region has the DNA TGTGCCTGGAATCAGGACAGGTTCTCCTACGAGCAGTACTTC.

The chain combines TRBV4-1 with TRBJ2-1; TRBD2 matches at 12 bases. V lost 1 base to trimming and J lost 7 bases; unmatched junction nucleotides: 5. This CDR3 region has 16 residues. The germline V gene has CDR1 MGHRA and CDR2 YSYEKL. The CDR3 is CASSQGWLAGGNEQFF. The CDR3 DNA sequence: TGCGCCAGCAGCCAAGGCTGGCTAGCGGGAGGGAATGAGCAGTTCTTC.

The genes are TRBV9 and TRBJ2-1; D is undetermined. V was shortened by 0 bases and J by 0 bases, with 7 bases between the two germline ends. CDR1 SGDLS and CDR2 YYNGEE come from the germline V gene. This CDR3 comprises 15 residues. The DNA of the CDR3 is TGTGCCAGCAGCGTAGCACCTAGCTCCTACAATGAGCAGTTCTTC. This gives the protein CASSVAPSSYNEQFF.

The chain links TRBV30 to TRBJ2-7; D unclear. Germline lookup yields CDR1 GTSNPN and CDR2 SVGIG (reference sequence). Trimming shortened V by 0 bases and J by 6 bases, and 12 bases separated the two germline ends. The CDR3 sequence is 13 residues long. The CDR3 nucleotides read TGTGCCTGGAGTGTAGGTGGCTTCGGCGAGCAGTACTTC. It specifies CAWSVGGFGEQYF.

The CDR3 DNA is TGCAGCGCTTTACTAGCGGGAGGGGGCGAGCAGTACTTC. This sequence encodes CSALLAGGGEQYF. The gene calls are TRBV29-1 and TRBJ2-7; 13 bases match TRBD2. J was trimmed by 6 bases and V by 7 bases; bases with no gene match: 6. Germline V gene data show CDR1 as SQVTM and CDR2 as ANQGSEA. The CDR3 totals 13 residues.

This clone is a singleton in its sample. Other DNA sequences in this specimen translate into the identical CDR3. The V call is TRBV7-2, the J call TRBJ2-5; the D is unclear. CDR3 length: 14 amino acids. Trimming stripped 0 bases from V and 0 bases from J, with 5 bases between. The germline V gene encodes CDR1 SGHTA and CDR2 FQGNSA. The CDR3 coding sequence is TGTGCCAGCAGCTTAGCTCGGTACCAAGAGACCCAGTACTTC. Its protein is CASSLARYQETQYF.

V is TRBV7-2 and J is TRBJ2-7, with 10 positions matching TRBD1. The CDR3 covers 15 residues. J lost 0 bases, V lost 3 bases, and 2 bases had no gene match. Per the germline V gene, CDR1 is SGHTA and CDR2 is FQGNSA. CDR3 DNA: TGTGCCAGCAGCTTCCGGACAGGGGGCTCCTACGAGCAGTACTTC. Its translation is CASSFRTGGSYEQYF.